This TCR beta chain was documented in a study of CD8 T cells in cerebrospinal fluid in Alzheimer's disease. This CDR3 has 16 residues. Germline CDR1 and CDR2: MNHEY and SVGAGI. TCRdb reprocessed the 10x single-cell sequencing reads and stores each CDR3 protein as one record, lacking DNA. The data show approximately 1,500 distinct CDR3 sequences, and the top ten clones hold about 9.4%. This clonotype ranks as medium-sized in terms of frequency. The clonotype was recovered from a human donor in good health. V is TRBV6-5 and J is TRBJ2-2; absent DNA, TCRdb's TRBD2 call cannot be checked. The sequencing sample was made of cerebrospinal fluid. CDR3 region: CASSYRSGASAGELFF.